This T cell receptor (beta chain) was observed in a study of blood T cell repertoires in COVID-19 (dated by TCRdb to about 2020). About the investigation overall: Collaborator samples came from the United States, Italy and Spain and covered acute and convalescent phases of COVID-19. The material from the prospective study consisted of cDNA or gDNA derived from T cells, B-cell-depleted T cells, or PBMCs. The repertoires were released in a freely available public database intended as a resource for research on the immune response to SARS-CoV-2. Where available, HLA class I and class II types were taken from metadata supplied by the sample provider and were not determined by assay-based typing. The samples were drawn from two sources: the first 160 participants of the ongoing ImmuneRACE study, and 1,254 subjects contributed by 6 global collaborators. The sample metadata nearly always contained a de-identified subject ID, COVID-19 status, age in years and sex. Subjects who had been exposed to COVID-19, were actively infected with it, or had recovered from it provided the deeply sampled blood TCRbeta repertoires that made up the dataset. Results the study describes overall, beyond this receptor: How much clinical and demographic metadata was included differed by source and by participant, and the metadata was provided uncurated.

The immunoSEQ Assay, a bias-controlled multiplex PCR, was used to amplify TCRbeta CDR3 regions from genomic DNA. As for the authors' bioinformatics: Within the assay, amplification of reference gene primers was used to estimate how many nucleated cells each sample contained. Sequence reads were collapsed and filtered to measure the absolute abundance of every unique TCRbeta CDR3 rearrangement. For each sample, productive Simpson clonality was calculated as the square root of Simpson's diversity index over productive rearrangements. TCRdb retrieved this table from immuneACCESS and kept in-frame rearrangements only. Not all clones are present; in checked studies, unresolved V genes account for under half, and no reason is known for the remainder. D and trimming come from the DNA, and the V and J calls and clone size come from that table. Across this sample there are about 230,000 clones, with less than 85% seen only once. The ten most abundant clones make up about 2.5% of the sample.

On this clone itself: Which antigen it targets is not known. No clone much larger than this one lies a single base away; base qualities are absent.

Whole blood was collected in K2EDTA tubes by collaborating institutions according to the institutions' own protocols. For TCRbeta analysis, collaborators shipped samples as frozen whole blood, isolated PBMCs, or DNA extracted from either of those sample types. The germline V gene encodes CDR1 LNHDA and CDR2 SQIVND (reference sequence). At the junction V is shortened by 0 bases and J by 4 bases, with 9 bases in between. The CDR3 goes from the cysteine to the phenylalanine over 14 residues. CDR3 DNA only is kept here, 42 bases in frame from base 1. The TCR sequence derives from a woman in her seventies with active or convalescent COVID-19. Sample: peripheral blood. The rearranged segments are TRBV19 and TRBJ1-2, with the D gene uncertain. DNA sequence: TGTGCCAGTAGTATAGAAGAAGGCGGCTATGGCTACACCTTC. Translated, it gives CASSIEEGGYGYTF.